This TCR beta chain was sequenced for a study of blood T cells in healthy people across ages. Whole-study results and caveats: With unsorted PBMCs, a conclusive comparison of naive versus antigen-experienced cells was not possible.

Next came a second PCR, run for roughly 6 to 11 cycles, which used a sample-barcoded 5' primer along with a J-beta primer mix. TCRdb used MiXCR to reprocess the 5' RACE reads, holding one entry per CDR3 protein. The sample records about 1.8 million distinct CDR3 sequences, around half being singletons. About this clonotype: Its antigen is currently unknown.

Trimming took off 2 bases at V and 0 bases at J, with 11 bases between the two ends. Germline V gene data show CDR1 as SGHTA and CDR2 as FQGNSA. This CDR3 is 16 amino acids long. What was sequenced was blood. The chain links TRBV7-2 to TRBJ2-4; D remains unclear. The origin of this receptor is a woman aged 35 to 49 in good health. The chain's CDR3 is CASSLLGTLAKNIQYF. CDR3 nucleotide sequence: TGTGCCAGCAGCTTATTGGGCACCCTAGCCAAAAACATTCAGTACTTC.